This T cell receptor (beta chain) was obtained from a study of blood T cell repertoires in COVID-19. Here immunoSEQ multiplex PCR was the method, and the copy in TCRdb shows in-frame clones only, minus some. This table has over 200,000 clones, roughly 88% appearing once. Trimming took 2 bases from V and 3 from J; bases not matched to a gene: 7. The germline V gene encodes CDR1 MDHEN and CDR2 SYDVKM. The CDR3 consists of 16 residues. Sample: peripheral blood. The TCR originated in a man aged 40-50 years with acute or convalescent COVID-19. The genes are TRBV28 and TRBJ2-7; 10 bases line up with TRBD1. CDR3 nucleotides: TGTGCCAGCAGTTTAGGAAAGACAGGGGGCTTCTACGAGCAGTACTTC. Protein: CASSLGKTGGFYEQYF.